The present entry profiles one TCR beta chain with its context. Its matching antigen is unknown. The junction departs from germline at one end; a sequencing error may be responsible. The source of the sample is a study of T cell responses to AZD1222 COVID-19 vaccine. Profiled with immunoSEQ multiplex PCR; TCRdb holds only in-frame clones, not every one. The sample carries fewer than 120,000 clones, more than 90% recorded once. Study conclusions and caveats: Donors, mostly white British, included more females; clonal diversity was possibly underestimated. Vaccine-associated CD4 TCRs spanned spike, dominant at 160-218 and 743-854. Rises in breadth and depth of Spike-specific TCRs came after two AZD1222 doses. Repertoires in all cases were sampled only once the peak T cell response had passed.

The source is an adult who received the AZD1222 COVID-19 vaccine. The material sequenced was peripheral blood, taken 28 days after the second AZD1222 dose.

The CDR3 bases are TGTGCCACCAGTGGGACGGGCTCACCCCTCCACTTT. Its translation: CATSGTGSPLHF. The genes are TRBV27 and TRBJ1-6; D is perhaps TRBD1 (5 bases). The CDR3 has 12 amino acids. Germline V lookup: CDR1 MNHEY, CDR2 SMNVEV (reference sequence).